The entry below gives a single TCR beta chain sequence along with its context. Its matching antigen is unknown. In the same sample, other DNA sequences code for this CDR3. CDR1 and CDR2 from the germline V gene are LNHDA and SQIVND (reference sequence). V shed 5 bases and J shed 0 bases, with 7 bases lying between them. CDR3 length equals 13 residues. This entry is derived from a study of beta chain features in type 1 diabetes. About the study: In age, gender and cell yields, patients were similar to healthy donors.

A sort by CD45RO/CCR7/CD25/CD127/CD95/CD27 yielded CD4+ naive, central memory, regulatory and stem cell-like memory cells. Purities in excess of 95% were seen in all sorted populations. General study results and limits: When Type 1 diabetes patients were examined, their TCRB CDR3s proved moderately but significantly shorter in all four CD4+ subsets.

The investigators reverse transcribed all of the isolated RNA, so they sequenced expressed TCRB transcripts. TCRdb's copy holds only in-frame clones and misses some; the assay was immunoSEQ multiplex PCR. Of hundreds of thousands of clones in the sample, approximately 10% are singletons; the top ten hold about 1%. Sequencing input: central memory CD4+ T cells from blood. This rearrangement joins TRBV19 to TRBJ1-1; D is unresolved. This receptor was taken from a young man with type 1 diabetes. CDR3 coding DNA: TGTGCCAGTAGTCGGACCTTGAACACTGAAGCTTTCTTT. Translated: CASSRTLNTEAFF.